The clone carrying this T cell receptor beta chain has a count of ten or more. The V gene end was trimmed by 4 bases and the J gene end by 7 bases; junction bases not matched to a gene: 10. Looked up from germline, CDR1 is SGHRS and CDR2 is YFSETQ. This CDR3 spans 14 amino acids. These data come from a study of CD8 T cells in ankylosing spondylitis. TCRdb called the 5' RACE reads again in MiXCR, with one record for every CDR3 protein. The sample contains about 180,000 distinct CDR3 sequences, around a tenth of which appear only once. The rearrangement links TRBV5-1 to TRBJ1-2, with 7 bases aligning to TRBD1. This receptor was identified in a female donor with ankylosing spondylitis or in good health (not recorded which). The material sequenced was blood, either unsorted or a sorted T cell fraction (not recorded which). The CDR3 bases are TGCGCCAGCAGCCAGACAGGGATGGAACCTGGCTACACCTTC. As protein: CASSQTGMEPGYTF.